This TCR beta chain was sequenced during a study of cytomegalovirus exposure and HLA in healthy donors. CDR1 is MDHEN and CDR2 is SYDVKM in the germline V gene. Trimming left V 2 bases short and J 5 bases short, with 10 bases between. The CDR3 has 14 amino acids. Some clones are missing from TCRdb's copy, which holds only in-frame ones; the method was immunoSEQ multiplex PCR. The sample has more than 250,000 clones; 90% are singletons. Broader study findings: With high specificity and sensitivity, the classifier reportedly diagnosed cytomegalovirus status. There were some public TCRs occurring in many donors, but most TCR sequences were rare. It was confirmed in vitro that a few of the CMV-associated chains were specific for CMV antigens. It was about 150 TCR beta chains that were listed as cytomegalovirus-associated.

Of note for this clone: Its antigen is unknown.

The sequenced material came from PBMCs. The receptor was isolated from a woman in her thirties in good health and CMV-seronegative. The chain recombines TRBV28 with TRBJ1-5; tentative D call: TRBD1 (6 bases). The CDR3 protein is CASSLAQGDQPQHF. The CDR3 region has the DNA TGTGCCAGCAGTTTAGCACAGGGTGATCAGCCCCAGCATTTT.